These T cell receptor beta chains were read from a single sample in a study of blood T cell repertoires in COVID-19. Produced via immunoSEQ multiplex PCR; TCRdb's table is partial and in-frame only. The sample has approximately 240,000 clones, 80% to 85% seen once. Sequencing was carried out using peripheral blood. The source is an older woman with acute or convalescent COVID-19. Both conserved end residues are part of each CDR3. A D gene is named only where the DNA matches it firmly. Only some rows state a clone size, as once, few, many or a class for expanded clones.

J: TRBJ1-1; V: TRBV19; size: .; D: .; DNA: TGTGCCAGTATAGGTCAGGGGATGAACACTGAAGCTTTCTTT; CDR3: CASIGQGMNTEAFF
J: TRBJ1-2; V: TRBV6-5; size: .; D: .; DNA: TGTGCCAGCAGTTCGCCAGTTAGCGGCTACACCTTC; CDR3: CASSSPVSGYTF
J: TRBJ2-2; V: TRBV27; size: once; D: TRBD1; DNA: TGTGCCAGCAGTTCATCCCCGACAGGGGGAGGCGGGGAGCTGTTTTTT; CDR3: CASSSSPTGGGGELFF
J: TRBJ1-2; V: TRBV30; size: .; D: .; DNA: TGTGCCTGGAGTGTAGCTGAGGACTATGGCTACACCTTC; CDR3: CAWSVAEDYGYTF
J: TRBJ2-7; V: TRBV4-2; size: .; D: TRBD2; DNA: TGTGCCAGCAGCCAAGAACCAGCGGGGGGCTACGAGCAGTACTTC; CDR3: CASSQEPAGGYEQYF
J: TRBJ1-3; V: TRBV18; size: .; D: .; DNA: TGTGCCAGCTCACCACCGTACGGTGGAAACACCATATATTTT; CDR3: CASSPPYGGNTIYF
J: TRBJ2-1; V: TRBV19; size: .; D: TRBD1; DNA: TGTGCCAGTAGCCGACAGGGGACGGCTGAGCAGTTCTTC; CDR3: CASSRQGTAEQFF
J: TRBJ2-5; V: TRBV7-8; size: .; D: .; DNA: TGTGCCAGCAGCCTCGTTGGTGCGGGAACCCAAGAGACCCAGTACTTC; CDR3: CASSLVGAGTQETQYF
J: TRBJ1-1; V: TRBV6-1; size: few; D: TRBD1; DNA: TGTGCCAGCAGTGAACCCCCAGGGGGAATGGGCACTGAAGCTTTCTTT; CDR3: CASSEPPGGMGTEAFF
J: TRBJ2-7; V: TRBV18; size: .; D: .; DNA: TGTGCCAGCTCACCTACACCCTACGAGCAGTACTTC; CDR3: CASSPTPYEQYF
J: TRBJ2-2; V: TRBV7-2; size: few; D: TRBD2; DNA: TGTGCCAGCAGCTTAGGGGGACTAACCACCGGGGAGCTGTTTTTT; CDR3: CASSLGGLTTGELFF
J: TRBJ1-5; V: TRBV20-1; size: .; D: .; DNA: TGCAGTGCCAGTCAGGGGAATCAGCCCCAGCATTTT; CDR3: CSASQGNQPQHF
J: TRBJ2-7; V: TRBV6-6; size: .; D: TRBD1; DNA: TGTGCCAGCAGTACAATCGACAGGGGCTACGAGCAGTACTTC; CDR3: CASSTIDRGYEQYF
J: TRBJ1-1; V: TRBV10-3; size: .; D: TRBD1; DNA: TGTGCCATCAGTGCGTTAGGGACAGGGCTGAAAACTGAAGCTTTCTTT; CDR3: CAISALGTGLKTEAFF
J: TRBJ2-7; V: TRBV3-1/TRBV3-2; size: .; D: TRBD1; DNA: TGTGCCAGCAGCCAAGTTTTTGGAGGGACAGGGGTGGGGGAGCAGTACTTC; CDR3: CASSQVFGGTGVGEQYF
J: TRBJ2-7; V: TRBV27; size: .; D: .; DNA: TGTGCCAGCAGTTTAATCTTCGCAGGCGAGCAGTACTTC; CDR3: CASSLIFAGEQYF
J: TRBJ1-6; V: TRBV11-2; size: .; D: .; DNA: TGTGCCAGCAGCTTAGTTGGGGGCGAGTCACCCCTCCACTTT; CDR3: CASSLVGGESPLHF
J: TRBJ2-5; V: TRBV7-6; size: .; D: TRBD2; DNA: TGTGCCAGCAGCCCCGGACTAGCGGGGGCCCCTCCTCGGGAGACCCAGTACTTC; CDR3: CASSPGLAGAPPRETQYF
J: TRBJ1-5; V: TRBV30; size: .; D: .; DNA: TGTGCCTGGAGCCCAGGGGCCCTCAATCAGCCCCAGCATTTT; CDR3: CAWSPGALNQPQHF
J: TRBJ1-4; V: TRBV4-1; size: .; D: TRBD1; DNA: TGCGCCAGCAGCCGCACCGGGACAGGGGGAACAACTAATGAAAAACTGTTTTTT; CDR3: CASSRTGTGGTTNEKLFF
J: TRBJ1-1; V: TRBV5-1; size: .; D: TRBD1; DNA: TGCGCCAGCGCGGAACAGGGGGCAACGAACACTGAAGCTTTCTTT; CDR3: CASAEQGATNTEAFF
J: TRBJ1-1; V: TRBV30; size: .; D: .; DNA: TGTGCCTGGAGGGCTCCGGGACAGAACACTGAAGCTTTCTTT; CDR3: CAWRAPGQNTEAFF
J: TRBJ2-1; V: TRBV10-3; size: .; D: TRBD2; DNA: TGTGCCATCAGTGAGTCTGGGGGGGGTGGCAATGAGCAGTTCTTC; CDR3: CAISESGGGGNEQFF
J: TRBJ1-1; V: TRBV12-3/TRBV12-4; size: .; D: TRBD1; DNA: TGTGCCAGCAGTCCGCAGGGGGTATGGCGAGCTTTCTTT; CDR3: CASSPQGVWRAFF
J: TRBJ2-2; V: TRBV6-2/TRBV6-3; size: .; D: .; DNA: TGTGCCAGCAGTCAATCAGGGCGCTCGAACACCGGGGAGCTGTTTTTT; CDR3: CASSQSGRSNTGELFF
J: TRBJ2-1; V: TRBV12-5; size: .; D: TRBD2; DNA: TGTGCTTCGACCGGGACTAGCATTTTCGGTGAGCAGTTCTTC; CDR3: CASTGTSIFGEQFF
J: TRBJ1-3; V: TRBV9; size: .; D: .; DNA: TGTGCCAGCAGCCTAGACTCAACGGGGGGCCGAAACACCATATATTTT; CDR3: CASSLDSTGGRNTIYF
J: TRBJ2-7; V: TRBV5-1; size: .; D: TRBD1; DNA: TGCGCCAGCAGCTTGGTGGGACAGGGTTTCGACGAGCAGTACTTC; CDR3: CASSLVGQGFDEQYF